This T cell receptor beta chain was captured by sequencing in a study of OX40 agonist ivuxolimab in advanced cancers. Using immunoSEQ multiplex PCR, the repertoire was profiled, and TCRdb retains in-frame clones only, with some absent. The sample yields about 62,000 clones, over 75% seen once. The CDR3 has 16 amino acids. Trimming cost V 10 bases and J 1 base, with 20 bases left between them. Germline-derived CDR1 and CDR2 are LNHDA and SQIVND (reference sequence). The source was CD4+ or CD8+ T cells sorted from blood, collected in a trial of the OX40 agonist ivuxolimab. The TCR was taken from an adult with an advanced solid tumor such as melanoma, head and neck, liver or kidney cancer. V is TRBV19 and J is TRBJ1-5, with TRBD1 as a possible D gene (6 bases). The DNA of the CDR3 is TGTGCCACCCGCCGGGAGGGGGGAATGAGCAATCAGCCCCAGCATTTT. Its translation is CATRREGGMSNQPQHF.